This T cell receptor (beta chain) comes out of a study of T-cell memory formation after mild COVID-19 (dated by TCRdb to the early 2020s). Describing the broader study: TCR sequence clusters from the two donors were found to be largely donor specific. In two donors, T-cell clones that expanded and contracted after mild COVID-19 were tracked by sequencing TCRalpha and TCRbeta repertoires over time. Two young, previously healthy adult volunteers, one female and one male, were included in the cohort. General conclusions and limits of the study: Some responding clones were found in pre-infection memory, which suggests that pre-existing cross-reactive memory T cells took part in the SARS-CoV-2 response. Clones contracting from day 15 to 85 had balanced CD4/CD8 phenotypes, while a second wave expanding from day 15 to 37 was biased towards CD4+. SARS-CoV-2 specificity was not confirmed for the second-wave clones peaking on day 37. Only a couple of mild cases were covered by the study, and larger cohorts that include severe cases with pre-infection samples were considered necessary. Contracting CD4+ clones turned up mainly in the CM and EM memory subsets, whereas EMRA was where CD8+ clones were enriched.

Ficoll-Paque density gradient centrifugation was used to isolate PBMCs. This clonotype was found a few times. The specificity of this receptor is unknown. No much larger clonotype is one base removed from it; base qualities were not supplied. According to the germline V gene, CDR1 reads SGDLS and CDR2 reads YYNGEE. Deletion took 4 bases off V and 2 bases off J, with a span of 13 bases between the germline ends. From its cysteine to its phenylalanine, the CDR3 spans 14 amino acids. CDR3 DNA only is kept here, 42 bases in frame from base 1. Sequencing used an Illumina NovaSeq 6000. Using 5'RACE with constant-segment primers, TCRalpha and TCRbeta cDNA libraries were constructed, with sample barcodes and unique molecular identifiers added in the process. Trizol reagent was used to extract RNA from every sample. Amplification of the libraries took two PCR steps, and the second step added a second sample barcode plus Illumina TruSeq adapters. Sequencing of the libraries was done on an Illumina NovaSeq, producing 2 x 150 bp paired-end reads. From the authors' description of their analysis: The reads were demultiplexed and collapsed into UMI-guided consensus sequences using migec v1.2.7. Using mixcr v2.1.11, the UMI consensuses were aligned to TRA and TRB V and J templates and assembled into clonotypes. Expanded or contracted clonotypes were those called significant by both edgeR and NoisET, with noise models trained on biological replicates. For edgeR calls, a false discovery rate-adjusted p below 0.01 and a log2 fold-change threshold of 1 were applied. As an exploratory analysis of dynamics, max-normalized trajectories of the 1000 most abundant clonotypes were examined by PCA with hierarchical clustering. Separately sequenced CD4+ and CD8+ repertoires were used to assign a CD4 or CD8 phenotype to each responding clone. In TCRdb, the public reads were trimmed at Q25 with fastp and aligned with MiXCR, with productive beta chains retained. Every CDR3 protein is listed once, alongside the most common genes and DNA of its rows. The V and J calls, along with clone size, are taken from TCRdb and not from the paper's own processing. A total of 430,000 or so distinct CDR3 sequences appear in this sample, nearly 25% of them only once. Around 12% of the sample comes from the top ten.

The material sequenced was PBMCs or a T cell subset sorted from them (not recorded which). The sequence joins TRBV9 to TRBJ2-7; the best D guess is TRBD2, with 5 bases matching. The TCR originated in an adult woman who had mild COVID-19 (a few samples of this study predate the infection). The sample titles of this study are shuffled in the database, so cell type and time point are left out; the donor was told from shared clones. The CDR3 in this case is CASSRAAAPYEQYF. The nucleotide sequence reads as follows: TGTGCCAGCAGCAGAGCGGCGGCCCCCTACGAGCAGTACTTC. Reference TRBV9 and TRBJ2-7 proteins supply the regions before and after the CDR3; the full variable domain is: DSGVTQTPKHLITATGQRVTLRCSPRSGDLSVYWYQQSLDQGLQFLIQYYNGEERAKGNILERFSAQQFPDLHSELNLSSLELGDSALYFCASSRAAAPYEQYFGPGTRLTVT.